Below are 29 T cell receptor beta chains sequenced from a single sample in a study of siplizumab effects on memory and regulatory T cells. Assay used: immunoSEQ multiplex PCR; TCRdb lists only in-frame clones, some missing. The sample includes tens of thousands of clones, roughly 97% of them seen just once. The sample was naive CD4+ T cells sorted from blood. These receptors were collected from a human donor in good health.

V usage is TRBV6-5 and J usage is TRBJ2-3; D remains unclear. Trimming removed 6 bases at V and 1 base at J, with 8 bases between. This CDR3 is built from 13 residues. Germline V gene sequence: CDR1 MNHEY, CDR2 SVGAGI. The CDR3 region has the DNA TGTGCCAGCAGCCGAGACGGCACAGATACGCAGTATTTT. It yields the protein CASSRDGTDTQYF.

The rearrangement uses TRBV5-3 and TRBJ1-5; D remains unclear. TRBV5-3 is labeled an ORF, and its function is uncertain. This CDR3 is 15 amino acids long. The germline V and J ends were trimmed by 6 bases and 4 bases, with 17 bases remaining between them. The CDR3 DNA reads as TGTGCCAGAACATATCGGAGTTTGGGGAATCAGCCCCAGCATTTT. Its protein is CARTYRSLGNQPQHF.

The genes are TRBV20-1 and TRBJ1-1; D uncertain. This CDR3 region has 11 residues. Germline V CDR1 and CDR2: DFQATT, SNEGSKA (reference sequence). Trimming shortened V by 3 bases and J by 7 bases, and 9 bases separated the two germline ends. CDR3 amino acids: CSARSPGEAFF. CDR3 coding DNA: TGCAGTGCTAGGTCGCCAGGTGAAGCTTTCTTT.

This chain uses TRBV10-1 with TRBJ2-2; D uncertain. Germline CDR1 WNHNN, CDR2 SYGVQD (reference sequence). Deletions cut 2 bases from V and 5 bases from J, with 6 bases between. The CDR3 spans 13 residues. CDR3 DNA sequence: TGCGCCAGCAGTGAGAAGTTTACCGGGGAGCTGTTTTTT. Protein product: CASSEKFTGELFF.

The V gene is TRBV9, the J gene TRBJ1-5; a possible D gene is TRBD1 (5 bases). Trimming took off 1 base at V and 3 bases at J, with 11 bases between the two ends. CDR3 length equals 15 residues. Germline loops: CDR1 SGDLS, CDR2 YYNGEE. In DNA form, the CDR3 reads TGTGCCAGCAGCGTATCAGGGTGGGACAATCAGCCCCAGCATTTT. Translating it yields CASSVSGWDNQPQHF.

In nucleotides, the CDR3 is TGCGCCAGCAGCATAGTACAGGCGGGCTATGGCTACACCTTC. Protein: CASSIVQAGYGYTF. This chain joins TRBV5-1 and TRBJ1-2, with D perhaps matching TRBD1 (5 bases). CDR1 and CDR2 from the germline V gene are SGHRS and YFSETQ. The CDR3 loop spans 14 amino acids. V was cut by 4 bases and J by 4 bases, with 14 bases left in between.

V is TRBV18 and J is TRBJ1-1, with a tentative D call TRBD1 (5 bases). This CDR3 spans 14 amino acids. Germline CDR1 and CDR2: KGHSH and LQKENI. The V end was cut by 5 bases, the J end by 0 bases, with 10 bases between. CDR3 sequence reads: CASSFGTLNTEAFF. For the CDR3, the DNA is TGTGCCAGCTCATTCGGGACGTTGAACACTGAAGCTTTCTTT. Using reference TRBV18 and TRBJ1-1 for the parts outside the CDR3, the full variable domain is NAGVMQNPRHLVRRRGQEARLRCSPMKGHSHVYWYRQLPEEGLKFMVYLQKENIIDESGMPKERFSAEFPKEGPSILRIQQVVRGDSAAYFCASSFGTLNTEAFFGQGTRLTVV.

The rearrangement links TRBV7-8 to TRBJ2-1; tentatively, D is TRBD2 (7 bases). This CDR3 contains 15 residues. V lost 2 bases and J 8 bases, leaving 16 bases between the germline ends. Germline V gives CDR1 SGHVS, CDR2 FQNEAQ. This CDR3 reads CASSLSSWGGDEQFF. The CDR3, as DNA: TGTGCCAGCAGCTTATCATCTTGGGGGGGCGATGAGCAGTTCTTC.

This clone came up once. The V and J genes are TRBV9 and TRBJ1-2; no definite D call. There are 13 residues in the CDR3. Trimming pared 5 bases from V and 6 bases from J, leaving 14 bases between. Germline V gene lookup returns CDR1 SGDLS and CDR2 YYNGEE. CDR3 DNA sequence: TGTGCCAGCAGTGAAAGTCCCGGGGATGGCTACACCTTC. It is translated as CASSESPGDGYTF.

This clone has a single count. This rearrangement joins TRBV7-9 to TRBJ2-7; D unresolved. The CDR3 is 11 residues long. From germline, CDR1 is SEHNR and CDR2 FQNEAQ (reference sequence). The V end was cut by 4 bases, the J end by 2 bases, with 3 bases between. The CDR3, as DNA: TGTGCCAGCAGCTCGACCTACGAGCAGTACTTC. Translating it yields CASSSTYEQYF.

Here the CDR3 reads CASSYRQGHTEAFF. The CDR3 nucleotides read TGTGCCAGCAGTTATCGACAGGGCCACACTGAAGCTTTCTTT. V and J are TRBV6-5 and TRBJ1-1, with 7 bases aligning to TRBD1. This CDR3 comprises 14 residues. CDR1 is MNHEY, CDR2 SVGAGI, per germline. The V segment lost 3 bases and the J segment 3 bases; nucleotides outside the gene matches: 4.

The gene calls are TRBV5-1 and TRBJ2-7; perhaps D is TRBD1 or TRBD2 (6 bases each). The CDR3 has 15 amino acids. The germline CDR1 and CDR2 sequences are SGHRS and YFSETQ. V lost 4 bases to trimming and J lost 2 bases, with 16 bases between them. Here the CDR3 reads CASSLGGQQAYEQYF. DNA for the CDR3: TGCGCCAGCAGCCTGGGAGGACAGCAAGCCTACGAGCAGTACTTC.

CDR3 nucleotide sequence: TGCGCCAGCAGTCAGGACAGGGATGTATGGAACACTGAAGCTTTCTTT. Translated: CASSQDRDVWNTEAFF. The chain recombines TRBV23-1 with TRBJ1-1; 8 nucleotides agree with TRBD1. TRBV23-1 is treated as an ORF (open reading frame) with a function not yet certain. J gave up 1 base and V 3 bases, and 7 bases lay outside the gene matches. The CDR3 is 16 residues long.

The rearrangement joins TRBV5-4 to TRBJ1-3; D unresolved. The germline gives CDR1 SGHNT, CDR2 YYREEE (reference sequence). This CDR3 has 13 amino acids. Deletions cut 5 bases from V and 0 bases from J, with 6 bases between. CDR3: CASRPSSGNTIYF. DNA for the CDR3: TGTGCCAGCAGGCCCAGCTCTGGAAACACCATATATTTT.

This sequence joins TRBV5-6 and TRBJ1-2; 7 nucleotides match TRBD1. V gave up 4 bases and J gave up 4 bases; unmatched junction bases: 7. Germline CDR1 and CDR2: SGHDT and YYEEEE. The CDR3 sequence is 14 residues long. CDR3 region: CASSAGGIFYGYTF. The DNA of the CDR3 is TGTGCCAGCAGCGCAGGGGGGATCTTCTATGGCTACACCTTC.

The CDR3 is CASNGTPLYEQYF. The CDR3 coding sequence is TGTGCCAGCAACGGGACTCCTCTCTACGAGCAGTACTTC. The J gene is TRBJ2-7, the V gene TRBV2; TRBD2 might be the D (6 bases). This CDR3 is 13 amino acids long. Trimming removed 7 bases at V and 3 bases at J, with 13 bases between. Germline V CDR1 and CDR2: SNHLY, FYNNEI. Filled out from reference TRBV2 and TRBJ2-7, the complete variable domain reads EPEVTQTPSHQVTQMGQEVILRCVPISNHLYFYWYRQILGQKVEFLVSFYNNEISEKSEIFDDQFSVERPDGSNFTLKIRSTKLEDSAMYFCASNGTPLYEQYFGPGTRLTVT.

The chain couples TRBV7-9 to TRBJ1-5, with 7 positions matching TRBD1. Unmatched junction bases numbered 5, after V lost 0 bases and J lost 3 bases. Germline lookup yields CDR1 SEHNR and CDR2 FQNEAQ (reference sequence). CDR3 size: 16 residues. Here the CDR3 DNA reads TGTGCCAGCAGCTTAGCGGTGGGACAGAACAATCAGCCCCAGCATTTT. This sequence encodes CASSLAVGQNNQPQHF.

The chain links TRBV4-1 to TRBJ2-7; TRBD2 might be the D (5 bases). CDR1 MGHRA and CDR2 YSYEKL come from the germline V gene. This CDR3 contains 16 residues. V was clipped by 2 bases and J by 2 bases, with 16 bases between them. The CDR3 DNA reads TGCGCCAGCAGCCAACAGGTCCGAGACGGGACCTACGAGCAGTACTTC. It yields the protein CASSQQVRDGTYEQYF.

This rearrangement joins TRBV6-1 to TRBJ2-7; no clear D. Per germline, CDR1 MNHNS and CDR2 SASEGT. With 1 base removed from V and 6 bases from J, the gap between germline ends came to 10 bases. The CDR3 has 13 amino acids. The CDR3 sequence is CASSEGWSFEQYF. DNA for the CDR3: TGTGCCAGCAGTGAAGGGTGGTCATTCGAGCAGTACTTC.

This chain connects TRBV29-1 to TRBJ1-2; D is ambiguous. The CDR3 runs 14 residues. CDR1 SQVTM and CDR2 ANQGSEA come from the germline V gene. Trimming removed 2 bases from V and 8 bases from J, with 18 bases in between. Here the CDR3 reads CSVEFVRTVRGYTF. The CDR3 DNA follows: TGCAGCGTTGAATTCGTCCGGACGGTGAGGGGCTACACCTTC.

The chain links TRBV25-1 to TRBJ1-5, with a possible D match to TRBD1 (6 bases). Trimming took 3 bases from V and 13 from J, leaving 16 bases between them. The CDR3 has 13 amino acids. Germline V gives CDR1 MGHDK, CDR2 SYGVNS. The CDR3, as DNA: TGTGCCAGCAGTGATCCTGGGGGCAGGGAGCAGCATTTT. Translated, it gives CASSDPGGREQHF.

This clone was counted a single time. The chain carries TRBV29-1 and TRBJ1-2; the D is unclear. The CDR3 extends over 13 amino acids. With 5 bases removed from V and 7 bases from J, the gap between germline ends came to 17 bases. CDR1 and CDR2 from the germline V gene are SQVTM and ANQGSEA. CDR3 in amino acids: CSVTIDPAGGYTF. As DNA, the CDR3 is TGCAGCGTTACCATCGACCCGGCTGGTGGCTACACCTTC.

This clone was recorded once. J is TRBJ1-4 and V is TRBV11-2; unclear D gene. The CDR3 loop spans 13 amino acids. Trimming pared 5 bases from V and 8 bases from J, leaving 12 bases between. Germline lookup yields CDR1 SGHAT and CDR2 FQNNGV. The CDR3 DNA reads TGTGCCAGCAGCGTGGGTTCCGGCGAAAAACTGTTTTTT. This gives the protein CASSVGSGEKLFF.

As concerns this clone: The same CDR3 can be traced to other DNA sequences in this sample. The rearrangement uses TRBV9 and TRBJ1-6; D may be TRBD1 (5 bases). The CDR3 contains 15 residues. Looked up from germline, CDR1 is SGDLS and CDR2 is YYNGEE. V was clipped by 0 bases and J by 5 bases, with 9 bases between them. CDR3 loop: CASSVEGRNNSPLHF. The CDR3 region has the DNA TGTGCCAGCAGCGTAGAGGGACGGAATAATTCACCCCTCCACTTT.

The rearrangement uses TRBV6-1 and TRBJ2-7; 9 bases match TRBD1. The CDR3 has 14 amino acids. Trimming took 8 bases from V and 3 from J; bases not matched to a gene: 8. Germline V gene data show CDR1 as MNHNS and CDR2 as SASEGT. The CDR3 DNA follows: TGTGCCAGCGGAGACAGGGGGGTTTTCTACGAGCAGTACTTC. Amino acid sequence: CASGDRGVFYEQYF.

The chain has TRBV30 and TRBJ2-7; possible D gene TRBD2, 5 bases. The CDR3 consists of 13 residues. The germline CDR1 and CDR2 sequences are GTSNPN and SVGIG (reference sequence). Trimming took 1 base from V and 7 from J, leaving 14 bases between them. The CDR3 nucleotides are TGTGCCTGGAGTGCCCTAGTGGGCGGGGAGCAGTACTTC. Protein sequence: CAWSALVGGEQYF.

The chain uses TRBV18 and TRBJ2-1; 14 nucleotides agree with TRBD2. CDR1 is KGHSH, CDR2 LQKENI, per germline. After removal of 2 bases from V and 6 bases from J, the junction contained 3 bases not matched to a gene. This CDR3 has 16 amino acids. The CDR3 nucleotides read TGTGCCAGCTCACCAACCGGGACTAGCGGGGGCAATGAGCAGTTCTTC. Protein sequence: CASSPTGTSGGNEQFF.

V gene TRBV4-1 combines with J gene TRBJ1-6; a possible D gene is TRBD1 (5 bases). The V gene lost 0 bases and the J gene lost 9 bases, with 15 bases spanning the gap. Germline CDR1 MGHRA, CDR2 YSYEKL. The CDR3 runs to 16 residues. In DNA, the CDR3 is TGCGCCAGCAGCCAAGATTTCGCAGGGAGCATTTCACCCCTCCACTTT. This sequence encodes CASSQDFAGSISPLHF.

Points on this clone: The sample has other DNA sequences that encode this CDR3 too. CDR3 sequence (DNA): TGCGCCAGCAGCCTGGGGACGGGAAATCAGCCCCAGCATTTT. Encoded protein: CASSLGTGNQPQHF. V and J are TRBV5-1 and TRBJ1-5, with a weak D call TRBD1 (5 bases). V lost 4 bases to trimming and J lost 4 bases, with 12 bases between them. The CDR3 loop spans 14 amino acids. The germline V gene encodes CDR1 SGHRS and CDR2 YFSETQ.